This T cell receptor beta chain was found in a study of blood T cells in healthy people across ages. Looking at the study overall: Every two T cells gave about one barcoded beta molecule via template switching.

Using a J-beta primer mix together with a sample-barcoded 5' primer, a second PCR was run for about 6 to 11 cycles. Each cDNA molecule carried a tag from a template-switch adaptor that contained 12 random nucleotides. TCRdb re-derived calls from the 5' RACE reads in MiXCR, one entry per CDR3 protein. Of about 1.4 million distinct CDR3 sequences in the sample, almost 60% were seen once. CDR1 is SGHRS, CDR2 YFSETQ, per germline. V lost 2 bases, J lost 2 bases, and 3 bases stayed unmatched. The CDR3 covers 15 residues. Whole-study findings and limits: Comparison with aged donors showed that long-lived donors had more naive CD4+ cells and higher diversity. Samples with more naive T cells showed higher observed beta diversity.

This clonotype turned up a few times. Its specificity is not known. This chain uses TRBV5-1 with TRBJ2-2; 7 bases match TRBD1. The sample taken for sequencing was blood. The sequence was collected from a man aged 18 to 30 in good health. The CDR3 DNA reads TGCGCCAGCAGCTTTGACAGGGTCAACACCGGGGAGCTGTTTTTT. Translated, it gives CASSFDRVNTGELFF.